Listed here are 31 T cell receptor beta chains from one sample, sequenced in a study of T cell changes during pregnancy in multiple sclerosis. The repertoire was sequenced with immunoSEQ multiplex PCR; TCRdb's copy has only in-frame clones and lacks some. The table has around 69,000 clones, less than 95% seen once; the top ten hold roughly 2.2%. The input for sequencing was peripheral blood, taken in the second trimester of pregnancy. Source of these receptors: a female donor in good health, enrolled as a control in a pregnancy study.

The gene calls are TRBV4-1 and TRBJ2-1; possible D gene TRBD2, 5 bases. CDR3 length: 14 residues. Germline loops: CDR1 MGHRA, CDR2 YSYEKL. V lost 0 bases, J lost 10 bases, and 13 bases lay in between. The CDR3 DNA reads TGCGCCAGCAGCCAAGAAGGTGCGGGCCGCGAGCAGTTCTTC. Its protein product is CASSQEGAGREQFF.

The V gene is TRBV28, the J gene TRBJ2-7; 7 bases line up with TRBD2. Germline loops: CDR1 MDHEN, CDR2 SYDVKM. The ends lost 3 bases at V and 10 bases at J; junction bases unmatched: 15. This CDR3 has 15 residues. The CDR3 region has the DNA TGTGCCAGCAGTTTCTCTCTCCTGCGCGGGGGTTCTCAGTACTTC. Its translation is CASSFSLLRGGSQYF.

The rearrangement joins TRBV28 to TRBJ1-1, with TRBD1 matching 7 bases. CDR3 length equals 16 residues. Unmatched junction bases numbered 12, after V lost 7 bases and J lost 1 base. Germline lookup yields CDR1 MDHEN and CDR2 SYDVKM. The CDR3 loop reads CASIIYHGTANTEAFF. CDR3 DNA sequence: TGTGCCAGCATAATTTATCACGGGACAGCGAACACTGAAGCTTTCTTT. The variable domain in full, completed from reference TRBV28 and TRBJ1-1, reads DVKVTQSSRYLVKRTGEKVFLECVQDMDHENMFWYRQDPGLGLRLIYFSYDVKMKEKGDIPEGYSVSREKKERFSLILESASTNQTSMYLCASIIYHGTANTEAFFGQGTRLTVV.

The rearrangement joins TRBV5-1 to TRBJ1-1; D call uncertain. Germline lookup yields CDR1 SGHRS and CDR2 YFSETQ. The V gene lost 0 bases and the J gene lost 7 bases, with 13 bases spanning the gap. The CDR3 consists of 14 residues. CDR3 DNA: TGCGCCAGCAGCTTGGGTGGAGAACCCAATGAAGCTTTCTTT. Translated: CASSLGGEPNEAFF.

The chain has TRBV6-1 and TRBJ2-6; D not certain. The CDR3 totals 14 residues. Deletions cut 7 bases from V and 0 bases from J, with 7 bases between. Germline assignment: CDR1 MNHNS and CDR2 SASEGT. The CDR3 DNA reads as TGTGCCAGCAATGCGCTCTCTGGGGCCAACGTCCTGACTTTC. Its translation: CASNALSGANVLTF.

This clone was observed once. The chain links TRBV25-1 to TRBJ2-7; 7 nucleotides line up with TRBD1. Germline CDR1 and CDR2: MGHDK and SYGVNS. The J segment lost 0 bases and the V segment lost 11 bases, leaving 10 bases of the junction unmatched. CDR3 length equals 14 residues. The CDR3 coding sequence is TGTGCCTATGAGGGGGCTAGGAACTCCTACGAGCAGTACTTC. The encoded protein is CAYEGARNSYEQYF.

V gene TRBV7-6 combines with J gene TRBJ2-1; 7 bases line up with TRBD1. There are 15 residues in the CDR3. The J segment lost 5 bases and the V segment lost 1 base, leaving 5 bases of the junction unmatched. The germline V gene encodes CDR1 SGHVS and CDR2 FNYEAQ. As DNA, the CDR3 is TGTGCCAGCAGCTTAGGATTTGACAGGGACAATGAGCAGTTCTTC. Protein: CASSLGFDRDNEQFF. Filled out from reference TRBV7-6 and TRBJ2-1, the complete variable domain reads GAGVSQSPRYKVTKRGQDVALRCDPISGHVSLYWYRQALGQGPEFLTYFNYEAQQDKSGLPNDRFSAERPEGSISTLTIQRTEQRDSAMYRCASSLGFDRDNEQFFGPGTRLTVL.

The chain combines TRBV19 with TRBJ2-1; D perhaps matches TRBD2 (7 bases). V dropped 4 bases and J dropped 7 bases, with 14 bases sitting between them. The CDR3 has 14 amino acids. The germline gives CDR1 LNHDA, CDR2 SQIVND (reference sequence). The CDR3 sequence is CASSKGGLGNEQFF. DNA for the CDR3: TGTGCCAGTAGTAAGGGGGGGCTTGGAAATGAGCAGTTCTTC. Variable domain in full (rest from reference TRBV19 and TRBJ2-1): DGGITQSPKYLFRKEGQNVTLSCEQNLNHDAMYWYRQDPGQGLRLIYYSQIVNDFQKGDIAEGYSVSREKKESFPLTVTSAQKNPTAFYLCASSKGGLGNEQFFGPGTRLTVL.

CDR3 region: CAWSRGRGETQYF. The DNA of the CDR3 is TGTGCCTGGAGTAGGGGGAGGGGGGAGACCCAGTACTTC. The chain joins TRBV30 to TRBJ2-5; D perhaps matches TRBD2 (7 bases). This CDR3 comprises 13 residues. The germline V and J ends were trimmed by 2 bases and 5 bases, with 12 bases remaining between them. Germline V gene data show CDR1 as GTSNPN and CDR2 as SVGIG (reference sequence).

This rearrangement joins TRBV28 to TRBJ2-7; 10 bases match TRBD2. Per germline, CDR1 MDHEN and CDR2 SYDVKM. The V gene end was trimmed by 3 bases and the J gene end by 2 bases; junction bases not matched to a gene: 10. The CDR3 is 17 amino acids. CDR3 loop: CASSFPLAGAEPYEQYF. In nucleotides, the CDR3 is TGTGCCAGCAGTTTCCCGCTAGCGGGAGCGGAACCCTACGAGCAGTACTTC.

The chain carries TRBV7-9 and TRBJ2-7; D ambiguous. V dropped 5 bases and J dropped 5 bases, with 10 bases sitting between them. This CDR3 contains 12 residues. Germline loops: CDR1 SEHNR, CDR2 FQNEAQ (reference sequence). The CDR3 nucleotides read TGTGCCAGCAGCCGCAGTTCCGACGAGCAGTACTTC. This encodes CASSRSSDEQYF.

The CDR3 DNA is TGTGCCAGCTCTAAAGGGGGACCCCAGCCCCAGCATTTT. This codes for CASSKGGPQPQHF. This sequence joins TRBV28 and TRBJ1-5; TRBD1 is a possible D gene (6 bases). V was pared by 8 bases and J by 7 bases, with 15 bases between. The CDR3 runs to 13 residues. Germline CDR1 is MDHEN and CDR2 is SYDVKM.

The rearrangement joins TRBV11-2 to TRBJ2-1; 12 bases match TRBD2. Trimming removed 5 bases from V and 9 bases from J; junction bases left unmatched: 11. The CDR3 consists of 16 residues. Germline V gives CDR1 SGHAT, CDR2 FQNNGV. The CDR3 protein is CASSPFGLAGRIEQFF. The CDR3 bases are TGTGCCAGCAGCCCCTTCGGACTAGCGGGACGAATTGAGCAGTTCTTC.

The table lists this clone with a count of one. The chain links TRBV5-1 to TRBJ1-2; D gene ambiguous. The germline gives CDR1 SGHRS, CDR2 YFSETQ. This CDR3 is 12 amino acids long. With 4 bases removed from V and 3 bases from J, the gap between germline ends came to 7 bases. In nucleotides, the CDR3 is TGCGCCAGCAGCCCCGACTACTATGGCTACACCTTC. It codes for CASSPDYYGYTF.

A note on this clone: Other DNA sequences from this sample encode an identical CDR3 as well. J is TRBJ1-1 and V is TRBV6-5; TRBD1 aligns across 7 bases. The J segment lost 1 base and the V segment lost 4 bases, leaving 3 bases of the junction unmatched. Per germline, CDR1 MNHEY and CDR2 SVGAGI. The CDR3 extends over 14 amino acids. The CDR3 loop reads CASSFGTANTEAFF. The CDR3 DNA reads TGTGCCAGCAGTTTCGGGACAGCGAACACTGAAGCTTTCTTT.

The chain employs TRBV7-9 and TRBJ1-2, with no clear D. CDR3 length: 10 amino acids. Germline V gene sequence: CDR1 SEHNR, CDR2 FQNEAQ (reference sequence). V was cut by 5 bases and J by 7 bases, with 5 bases left in between. The chain's CDR3 is CASSGTGYTF. The CDR3 DNA is TGTGCCAGCAGCGGCACTGGCTACACCTTC.

The chain joins TRBV4-2 to TRBJ2-7; maybe TRBD2 (5 bases). Germline lookup yields CDR1 LGHNA and CDR2 YNFKEQ. V was pared by 3 bases and J by 4 bases, with 13 bases between. The CDR3 extends over 14 amino acids. CDR3: CASSQQSTGYEQYF. The CDR3 coding sequence is TGTGCCAGCAGCCAGCAAAGTACGGGATACGAGCAGTACTTC.

The chain has TRBV19 and TRBJ2-1, with a weak D call TRBD1 (5 bases). Trimming stripped 5 bases from V and 9 bases from J, with 17 bases between. The CDR3 sequence is 14 residues long. CDR1 is LNHDA and CDR2 is SQIVND in the germline V gene (reference sequence). CDR3 sequence: CASSDVAKTAEQFF. The CDR3 bases are TGTGCCAGTAGTGACGTCGCAAAGACAGCTGAGCAGTTCTTC. The variable domain in full, completed from reference TRBV19 and TRBJ2-1, reads DGGITQSPKYLFRKEGQNVTLSCEQNLNHDAMYWYRQDPGQGLRLIYYSQIVNDFQKGDIAEGYSVSREKKESFPLTVTSAQKNPTAFYLCASSDVAKTAEQFFGPGTRLTVL.

The rearrangement uses TRBV4-1 and TRBJ2-3; 7 nucleotides agree with TRBD1. V shed 1 base and J 0 bases; nucleotides not matched to a gene: 7. The germline gives CDR1 MGHRA, CDR2 YSYEKL. This CDR3 has 17 amino acids. CDR3 loop: CASSQGDRGPSTDTQYF. The DNA for the CDR3 is TGCGCCAGCAGCCAAGGGGACAGAGGCCCTAGCACAGATACGCAGTATTTT.

This clone was counted a single time. The J gene is TRBJ1-2, the V gene TRBV19; no definite D call. Deletions cut 4 bases from V and 5 bases from J, with 17 bases between. The germline V gene encodes CDR1 LNHDA and CDR2 SQIVND (reference sequence). The CDR3 runs to 15 residues. CDR3 nucleotides: TGTGCCAGTAGTAACCCCCGGCTAGCCTCGTATGGCTACACCTTC. This translates into CASSNPRLASYGYTF.

This chain connects TRBV30 to TRBJ1-2, with 7 bases fitting TRBD1. Germline V CDR1 and CDR2: GTSNPN, SVGIG (reference sequence). J was trimmed by 10 bases and V by 7 bases; bases with no gene match: 15. This CDR3 contains 13 residues. As DNA, the CDR3 is TGTGCCTCATTATATCCGGGACAGCGACACTACACCTTC. Encoded protein: CASLYPGQRHYTF.

This chain uses TRBV4-1 with TRBJ1-2; a weak D match, TRBD1 (5 bases). The CDR3 is 15 amino acids. Germline-derived CDR1 and CDR2 are MGHRA and YSYEKL. V was trimmed by 2 bases and J by 4 bases, leaving 14 bases between them. The CDR3 region has the DNA TGCGCCAGCAGCCAAATTGGCGGGACGGTCTATGGCTACACCTTC. It translates to CASSQIGGTVYGYTF.

This chain links TRBV18 with TRBJ2-1, with 8 bases aligning to TRBD1. The length of the CDR3 is 15 residues. Germline V CDR1 and CDR2: KGHSH, LQKENI. V gave up 1 base and J gave up 5 bases; unmatched junction bases: 4. The CDR3 sequence is CASSPQDRVHNEQFF. The CDR3 nucleotides are TGTGCCAGCTCACCACAGGACAGGGTCCACAATGAGCAGTTCTTC.

With respect to this clone: Other DNA sequences in this specimen translate into the identical CDR3. V gene TRBV7-2 combines with J gene TRBJ2-7, with 8 positions matching TRBD1. Germline V CDR1 and CDR2: SGHTA, FQGNSA. CDR3 length: 14 amino acids. V lost 5 bases and J lost 2; bases outside the gene matches: 5. Here the CDR3 reads CASSLQGGTYEQYF. As DNA, the CDR3 is TGTGCCAGCAGCCTACAGGGGGGAACCTACGAGCAGTACTTC.

The chain uses TRBV30 and TRBJ2-5; D is perhaps TRBD2 (5 bases). The CDR3 is made up of 14 amino acids. Trimming took 3 bases from V and 0 from J, leaving 11 bases between them. CDR1 GTSNPN and CDR2 SVGIG come from the germline V gene (reference sequence). For the CDR3, the DNA is TGTGCCTGGAGGTCGAGGAGGTACCAAGAGACCCAGTACTTC. It codes for CAWRSRRYQETQYF. The full variable domain, its missing parts supplied by reference TRBV30 and TRBJ2-5, is SQTIHQWPATLVQPVGSPLSLECTVEGTSNPNLYWYRQAAGRGLQLLFYSVGIGQISSEVPQNLSASRPQDRQFILSSKKLLLSDSGFYLCAWRSRRYQETQYFGPGTRLLVL.

The rearrangement uses TRBV30 and TRBJ2-7; D is perhaps TRBD1 (5 bases). V gave up 4 bases and J gave up 2 bases, with 9 bases separating them. This CDR3 has 12 amino acids. The germline V gene encodes CDR1 GTSNPN and CDR2 SVGIG (reference sequence). The CDR3 bases are TGTGCCTGGACGCACAGGACCTACGAGCAGTACTTC. The encoded protein is CAWTHRTYEQYF.

This rearrangement joins TRBV19 to TRBJ1-5, with D possibly matching TRBD1 (6 bases). V was shortened by 6 bases and J by 6 bases, with 9 bases between the two germline ends. The germline CDR1 and CDR2 sequences are LNHDA and SQIVND (reference sequence). The CDR3 is made up of 12 amino acids. CDR3 sequence (DNA): TGTGCCAGTAGACAGGGTTCTCAGCCCCAGCATTTT. It yields the protein CASRQGSQPQHF.

This chain uses TRBV11-2 with TRBJ2-3; TRBD1 is a possible D gene (5 bases). This CDR3 contains 15 residues. The germline V gene has CDR1 SGHAT and CDR2 FQNNGV. Trimming took 6 bases from V and 4 from J, leaving 17 bases between them. In DNA form, the CDR3 reads TGTGCCAGCAGTATAGGATTGCAGGGCGCAGATACGCAGTATTTT. It codes for CASSIGLQGADTQYF.

The chain employs TRBV27 and TRBJ2-3; 9 bases agree with TRBD2. With 6 bases clipped from V and 4 bases from J, the junction kept 8 bases outside the gene matches. From germline, CDR1 is MNHEY and CDR2 SMNVEV (reference sequence). This CDR3 has 15 residues. CDR3 DNA: TGTGCCAGCAGCCTACTAGCGGGTGTCGCAGATACGCAGTATTTT. It translates to CASSLLAGVADTQYF.

The rearrangement joins TRBV6-5 to TRBJ2-2; 7 bases are a match to TRBD2. Germline CDR1 MNHEY, CDR2 SVGAGI. The V segment lost 2 bases and the J segment 1 base; nucleotides outside the gene matches: 4. This CDR3 has 16 residues. The chain's CDR3 is CASSYGGGRNTGELFF. Here the CDR3 DNA reads TGTGCCAGCAGTTACGGTGGCGGGAGGAACACCGGGGAGCTGTTTTTT.

The chain combines TRBV7-9 with TRBJ2-7, with 7 bases that match TRBD2. With 3 bases clipped from V and 3 bases from J, the junction kept 14 bases outside the gene matches. There are 17 residues in the CDR3. CDR1 is SEHNR and CDR2 is FQNEAQ in the germline V gene (reference sequence). The CDR3 loop is CASSFLIRGGRHYEQYF. The DNA for the CDR3 is TGTGCCAGCAGCTTCCTTATTCGAGGCGGGAGACACTACGAGCAGTACTTC.